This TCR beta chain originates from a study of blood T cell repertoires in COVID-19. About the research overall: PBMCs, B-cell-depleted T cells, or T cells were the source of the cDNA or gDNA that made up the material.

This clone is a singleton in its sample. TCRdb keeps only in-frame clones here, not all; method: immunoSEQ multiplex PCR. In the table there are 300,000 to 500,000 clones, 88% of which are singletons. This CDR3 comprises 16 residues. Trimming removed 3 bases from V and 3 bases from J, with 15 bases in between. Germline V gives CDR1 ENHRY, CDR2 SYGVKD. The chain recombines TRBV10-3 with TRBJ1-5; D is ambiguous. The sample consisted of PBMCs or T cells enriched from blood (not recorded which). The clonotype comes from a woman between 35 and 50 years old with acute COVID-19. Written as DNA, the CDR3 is TGTGCCATCAGTGACGGCTCCGGGTCGCTCAATCAGCCCCAGCATTTT. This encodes CAISDGSGSLNQPQHF.